This TCR beta chain was observed in a study of CD8 T cells in Susac syndrome. Study-wide findings and caveats: By the study's own acknowledgment, its TCR sequencing and HLA analysis included relatively few individuals.

Random hexamers primed reverse transcription of 0.5 to 1 ug RNA. An immunoSEQ multiplex PCR generated amplified TCR beta CDR3 products spanning 54 Vbeta and 13 Jbeta. MiXCR was run by TCRdb on the immunoSEQ multiplex PCR reads, yielding one entry per CDR3 protein. The table lists approximately 150,000 distinct CDR3 sequences, just over 90% of them singletons. This CDR3 spans 15 amino acids. The V gene lost 4 bases and the J gene lost 4 bases, with 14 bases spanning the gap. CDR1 and CDR2 (germline): SGHNT, YYREEE (reference sequence). Sequencing of TCR beta drew on CD8+ and CD4+ T cells from blood. Purification of the CD8+ and CD4+ T cells relied on negative isolation, and TEMRA cells underwent FACS enrichment. Of note for this clonotype: Its antigen remains unknown.

The sample consisted of CD4+ T cells from PBMCs. The receptor's source is a human donor in good health. V and J are TRBV5-4 and TRBJ1-4; possibly TRBD1 for D (6 bases). The CDR3 is CASSQGGGNNEKLFF. The CDR3 coding sequence is TGTGCCAGCAGCCAAGGGGGGGGCAATAATGAAAAACTGTTTTTT.